This T cell receptor (beta chain) was identified during a study of shared clonotypes between healthy human individuals. Regarding the study as a whole: Genetic and exposure-history diversity was limited by the few donors. Though the depth was large, rarefaction showed that sorted-subset sequencing was incomplete.

Comment on this clone: Its antigen is not known.

In germline, CDR1 is SGHDN, CDR2 FVKESK. Trimming took 1 base from V and 1 from J, leaving 17 bases between them. The CDR3 consists of 17 residues. The data were produced by immunoSEQ multiplex PCR, yet TCRdb's version contains in-frame clones alone and is incomplete. The data hold over a million clones, with 75% to 80% observed a single time. Sequenced: memory CD4+ T cells from PBMCs. This sample's subset: CD45RA-negative fraction. The chain links TRBV14 to TRBJ2-7, with D perhaps matching TRBD2 (5 bases). This sequence was found in a man younger than 30 in good health. Some clones in this sample may be carry-over from other donors' samples. The CDR3 nucleotides read TGTGCCAGCAGCCAAGGGGTCAGAGGGTTTCGTTCCTACGAGCAGTACTTC. Its translation: CASSQGVRGFRSYEQYF.